This T cell receptor beta chain stems from a study of T cell changes during pregnancy in multiple sclerosis (dated by TCRdb to 2018 to 2020). At the level of the whole study: Changes in the T cell repertoire over the course of pregnancy were examined in this study in women with multiple sclerosis.

Looking up the germline V gene yields CDR1 MNHNS and CDR2 SASEGT. The CDR3 starts with the cysteine, ends with the phenylalanine, and has 15 residues. The entry retains the CDR3 DNA only, 45 bases that are in frame from base 1. V is trimmed back by 4 bases and J by 4 bases, and the junction contains 4 bases that no gene match accounts for. The library was produced with the immunoSEQ multiplex PCR assay. This immuneACCESS table, as held by TCRdb, lists in-frame sequences with V and J called but not all clones. Of the missing ones, under half trace to an unresolved V gene in checked studies; the others have no known cause. The sample yields 28,000 or so clones; roughly 87% were counted once. The biggest ten clones account for approximately 0.86% of the sample. With respect to this clone: Which antigen it targets is not known. Base qualities are not recorded, but no much larger clone differs from it by a single base.

This material consisted of CD4+ T cells from peripheral blood mononuclear cells, taken in the second trimester of pregnancy. The sequence was obtained from a female donor with multiple sclerosis, enrolled in a pregnancy study. The chain is assembled from TRBV6-1 and TRBJ2-2; 9 of the junction bases match TRBD1. CDR3 region: CASSVDRGATGELFF. The sequence in DNA is TGTGCCAGCAGTGTGGACAGGGGAGCCACCGGGGAGCTGTTTTTT.